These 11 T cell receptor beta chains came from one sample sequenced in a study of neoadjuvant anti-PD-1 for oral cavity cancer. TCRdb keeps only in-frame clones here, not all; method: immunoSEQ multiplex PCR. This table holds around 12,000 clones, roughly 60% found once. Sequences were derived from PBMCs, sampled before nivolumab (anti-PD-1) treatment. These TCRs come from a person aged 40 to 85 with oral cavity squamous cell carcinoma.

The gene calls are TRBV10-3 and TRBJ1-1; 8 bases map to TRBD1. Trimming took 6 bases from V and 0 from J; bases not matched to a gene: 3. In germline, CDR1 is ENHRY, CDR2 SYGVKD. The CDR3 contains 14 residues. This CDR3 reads CAIRGQAVNTEAFF. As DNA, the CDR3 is TGTGCCATCAGGGGACAGGCGGTGAACACTGAAGCTTTCTTT.

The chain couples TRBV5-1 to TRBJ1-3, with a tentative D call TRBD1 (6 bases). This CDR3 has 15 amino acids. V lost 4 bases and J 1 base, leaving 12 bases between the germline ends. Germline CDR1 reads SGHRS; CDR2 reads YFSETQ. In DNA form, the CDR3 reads TGCGCCAGCAGCATCCAGGGGAAATCTGGAAACACCATATATTTT. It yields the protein CASSIQGKSGNTIYF.

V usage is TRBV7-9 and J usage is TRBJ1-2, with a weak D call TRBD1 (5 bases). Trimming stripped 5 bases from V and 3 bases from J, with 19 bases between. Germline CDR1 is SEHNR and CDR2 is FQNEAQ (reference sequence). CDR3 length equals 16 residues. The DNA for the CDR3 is TGTGCCAGCAGCAGATCTCAGGGAGAGGGCCACTATGGCTACACCTTC. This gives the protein CASSRSQGEGHYGYTF.

CDR3 amino acids: CASSYSPPDTQYF. CDR3 DNA: TGTGCCAGCAGTTACTCCCCCCCCGATACGCAGTATTTT. The V gene is TRBV6-6, the J gene TRBJ2-3; D remains ambiguous. The germline V and J ends were trimmed by 0 bases and 6 bases, with 7 bases remaining between them. The CDR3 consists of 13 residues. Germline values: CDR1 MNHNY, CDR2 SVGAGI (reference sequence).

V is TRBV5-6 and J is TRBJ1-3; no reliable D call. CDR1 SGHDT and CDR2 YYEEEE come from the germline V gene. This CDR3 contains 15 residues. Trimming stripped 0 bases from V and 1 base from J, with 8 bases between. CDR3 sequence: CASSLGGLSGNTIYF. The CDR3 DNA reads TGTGCCAGCAGCTTGGGGGGTCTTTCTGGAAACACCATATATTTT.

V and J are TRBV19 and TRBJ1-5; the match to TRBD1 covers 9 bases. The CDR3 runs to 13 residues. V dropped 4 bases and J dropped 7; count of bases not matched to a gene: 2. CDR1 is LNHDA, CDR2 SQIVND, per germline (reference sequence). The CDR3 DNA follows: TGTGCCAGTAGTAGGGACAGGGACCAGCCCCAGCATTTT. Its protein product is CASSRDRDQPQHF.

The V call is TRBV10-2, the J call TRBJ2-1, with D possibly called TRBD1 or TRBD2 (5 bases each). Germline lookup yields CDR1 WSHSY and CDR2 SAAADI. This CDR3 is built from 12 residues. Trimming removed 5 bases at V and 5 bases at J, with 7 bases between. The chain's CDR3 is CASSRGHNEQFF. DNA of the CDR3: TGCGCCAGCAGTCGGGGACACAATGAGCAGTTCTTC.

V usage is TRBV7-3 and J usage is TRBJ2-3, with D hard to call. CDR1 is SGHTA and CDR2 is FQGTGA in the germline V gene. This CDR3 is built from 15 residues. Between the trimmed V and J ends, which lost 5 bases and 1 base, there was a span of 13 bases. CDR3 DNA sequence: TGTGCCAGCAGCCCCGAAGGCCGGCGCACAGATACGCAGTATTTT. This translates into CASSPEGRRTDTQYF. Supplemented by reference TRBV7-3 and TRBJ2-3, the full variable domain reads GAGVSQTPSNKVTEKGKYVELRCDPISGHTALYWYRQSLGQGPEFLIYFQGTGAADDSGLPNDRFFAVRPEGSVSTLKIQRTERGDSAVYLCASSPEGRRTDTQYFGPGTRLTVL.

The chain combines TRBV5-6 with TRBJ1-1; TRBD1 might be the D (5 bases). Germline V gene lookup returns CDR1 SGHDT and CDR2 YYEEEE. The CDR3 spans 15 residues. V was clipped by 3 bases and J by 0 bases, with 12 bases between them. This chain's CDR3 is CASSSLRGMNTEAFF. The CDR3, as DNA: TGTGCCAGCAGCTCGTTACGGGGGATGAACACTGAAGCTTTCTTT.

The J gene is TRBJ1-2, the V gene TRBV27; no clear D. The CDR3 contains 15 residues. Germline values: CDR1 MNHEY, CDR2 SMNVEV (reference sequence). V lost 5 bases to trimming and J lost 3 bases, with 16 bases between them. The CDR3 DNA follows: TGTGCCAGCAGTCCTACTCCTCCTAGGGACTATGGCTACACCTTC. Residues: CASSPTPPRDYGYTF.

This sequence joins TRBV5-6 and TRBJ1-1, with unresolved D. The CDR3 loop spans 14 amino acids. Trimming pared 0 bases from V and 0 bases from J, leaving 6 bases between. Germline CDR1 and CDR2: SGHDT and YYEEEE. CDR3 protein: CASSLAVVNTEAFF. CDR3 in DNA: TGTGCCAGCAGCTTGGCCGTGGTGAACACTGAAGCTTTCTTT.